This T cell receptor (beta chain) was obtained from a study of CD8+ T cells in alopecia areata. Whole-study context: For 6 to 18 months, tofacitinib was taken, and 6 months off drug followed. Whole-study results and caveats: Relative to normal scalp, lesional scalp, especially alopecia totalis/universalis, showed higher clonality. With one nonresponder, baseline CD8+ expansion's link to response remains uncertain. Scalp clonality, together with expanded CD8+ clones among the top 100, fell significantly with tofacitinib.

RNA extraction and reverse transcription yielded cDNA as sequencing template. The protocol was immunoSEQ multiplex PCR, while the TCRdb copy is restricted to in-frame clones and leaves out a portion. Of approximately 45,000 clones detected, around three fifths appear once; the ten largest clones hold around 23%. Indicated treatment: oral pan-JAK inhibitor, 5-10 mg twice daily. Remarks on this clone: Its antigen is unknown.

V dropped 0 bases and J dropped 3; count of bases not matched to a gene: 3. The CDR3 length is 16 residues. Germline V gives CDR1 LGHNA, CDR2 YSLEER. This clonotype was obtained from a human donor with alopecia areata. The chain links TRBV4-3 to TRBJ2-2; 8 bases are shared with TRBD1. The sample here was CD8+ T cells sorted from blood, taken at week 4, from a patient treated with tofacitinib. The CDR3 sequence: CASSQDLTGDTGELFF. CDR3 sequence (DNA): TGCGCCAGCAGCCAAGATCTGACAGGGGACACCGGGGAGCTGTTTTTT.